This paragraph covers one T cell receptor beta chain sequence. This entry is derived from a study of blood T cell repertoires in COVID-19. For the study at large: COVID-19 samples, acute and convalescent, were from the United States, Italy and Spain. Sources were T cells, B-cell-depleted T cells, or PBMCs; the material itself was cDNA or gDNA.

V gave up 6 bases and J gave up 10 bases; unmatched junction bases: 7. CDR3 length: 12 residues. Germline-derived CDR1 and CDR2 are SGHNT and YYREEE (reference sequence). In the study's own analysis: It was from reference gene primer amplification that nucleated cell counts were estimated. Sequenced by immunoSEQ multiplex PCR; TCRdb stores in-frame clones only, minus some. V, J and clone size derive from that table, while D and trimming were established from the DNA sequence. The repertoire consists of under 200,000 clones, with 90% occurring once and the leading ten covering nearly 0.55%. The TCR sequence derives from a man over 45 with acute or convalescent COVID-19. Sample: peripheral blood. The chain carries TRBV5-4 and TRBJ2-1, with TRBD2 matching 7 bases. CDR3 nucleotide sequence: TGTGCCAGCAACTTTAAAGCGGGAGAGCAGTTCTTC. It translates to CASNFKAGEQFF.